This TCR beta chain was captured by sequencing in a study of blood T cell repertoires in COVID-19. Overall study context: Specimens from acute and convalescent COVID-19 originated in the United States, Italy and Spain. Sources were T cells, B-cell-depleted T cells, or PBMCs; the material itself was cDNA or gDNA.

Trimming took off 3 bases at V and 0 bases at J, with 8 bases between the two ends. CDR1 and CDR2 (germline): MNHEY, SMNVEV (reference sequence). The CDR3 has 14 residues. Original methodology: Amplified reference gene primers provided the basis for estimating nucleated cell counts. Data came from immunoSEQ multiplex PCR; TCRdb stores just in-frame clones and leaves some out. The DNA was the basis for D and trimming; V, J and clone size are from that table. The sample records over 120,000 clones, around 81% being singletons. This clone came up a few times. The chain uses TRBV27 and TRBJ1-1; tentatively, D is TRBD1 (5 bases). Sequenced input: peripheral blood. The source is a human donor in a cohort sampled during active COVID-19. The CDR3 here is CASSFDSLNTEAFF. CDR3 DNA: TGTGCCAGCAGTTTCGACAGCTTGAACACTGAAGCTTTCTTT.